The clone carrying this T cell receptor (beta chain) has only a few counts. V was clipped by 7 bases and J by 4 bases; unmatched bases: 15. Germline CDR1 reads SQVTM; CDR2 reads ANQGSEA. The CDR3 has 16 amino acids. The source of the sample is a study of early T cells in non-severe SARS-CoV-2 infection. Study summary: Sequencing used unsorted whole-blood bulk RNA, so chains lack pairing.

A single record per CDR3 protein comes from TCRdb applying MiXCR to the 5' RACE reads. The sample carries 75,000 to 100,000 distinct CDR3 sequences, 11% to 15% recorded once. This TCR derives from an adult who was a healthcare worker with PCR-confirmed SARS-CoV-2 infection or an uninfected control (not recorded which). The sequenced sample consisted of whole blood. The V and J genes are TRBV29-1 and TRBJ2-2; 7 nucleotides align to TRBD1. As DNA, the CDR3 is TGCAGCGCCGGGGAACAGGGGAACATTGGCACCGGGGAGCTGTTTTTT. Its protein is CSAGEQGNIGTGELFF.